The following is a T cell receptor beta chain sequence with its context. Its antigen is as yet unknown. Amplification used 60 Vbeta primers and 13 Jbeta primers. Assay: immunoSEQ multiplex PCR; the TCRdb copy retains only in-frame clones and omits some. This sample has approximately 100,000 clones, with roughly 77% found just once. This record belongs to a study of cytomegalovirus exposure and HLA in healthy donors. The study's findings and limits: Sequencing probably produced one cluster of sequence variants that were highly shared. The authors listed some 150 TCR beta chains as cytomegalovirus-associated.

The sequenced sample consisted of PBMCs. The clonotype originates from a middle-aged man in good health and CMV-seronegative.

CDR3 nucleotide sequence: TGTGCCAGCAGCTCAGAACCGGACAGGTCTACAGATACGCAGTATTTT. Translation gives CASSSEPDRSTDTQYF. The rearrangement links TRBV5-4 to TRBJ2-3; 7 bases are a match to TRBD1. The length of the CDR3 is 16 residues. CDR1 is SGHNT, CDR2 YYREEE, per germline (reference sequence). Trimming removed 3 bases from V and 3 bases from J; junction bases left unmatched: 10.